The rows below give T cell receptor beta chains drawn from one sample of a study of molecular identifiers for immune sequencing clone quantification. MiXCR, run by TCRdb on the PCR reads, gives a single entry per CDR3 protein. Of around 300,000 distinct CDR3 sequences listed, 24% are singletons. Sequenced input: naive CD8+ T cells from blood, with Jurkat cell RNA spiked in. The receptors were gathered from a human donor in good health. Some libraries in this study had Jurkat cell RNA spiked in. Each CDR3 is given with its conserved first and last residue. Each record gives: J gene, CDR3 length, clone size, V gene, D gene, CDR3 DNA, CDR3 protein. The D gene is left open where the match is weak. Size is omitted from some rows. Given values are once, few, many or a class for expanded clones.

J gene: TRBJ1-1
CDR3 length: 14
clone size: many
V gene: TRBV7-9
D gene: TRBD1
CDR3 DNA: TGTGCCAGCAGCGGCACAGGGGGCAGCACTGAAGCTTTCTTT
CDR3 protein: CASSGTGGSTEAFF

J gene: TRBJ2-7
CDR3 length: 14
clone size: many
V gene: TRBV6-5
D gene: TRBD2
CDR3 DNA: TGTGCCAGCAGTCCACCAGGGACTACCGACGAGCAGTACTTC
CDR3 protein: CASSPPGTTDEQYF

J gene: TRBJ2-7
CDR3 length: 15
clone size: few
V gene: TRBV4-1
D gene: TRBD1
CDR3 DNA: TGCGCCAGCAGCCTCGAGGGGGCTTTCTCGCCCGAGCAGTACTTC
CDR3 protein: CASSLEGAFSPEQYF

J gene: TRBJ2-7
CDR3 length: 16
clone size: many
V gene: TRBV4-2
D gene: -
CDR3 DNA: TGTGCCAGCAGCCAAGATCCCCCCGAGACATCCTACGAGCAGTACTTC
CDR3 protein: CASSQDPPETSYEQYF

J gene: TRBJ2-3
CDR3 length: 15
clone size: many
V gene: TRBV6-2/TRBV6-3
D gene: -
CDR3 DNA: TGTGCCAGCAGTTACTCCGGGAACAGGGCCGATACGCAGTATTTT
CDR3 protein: CASSYSGNRADTQYF

J gene: TRBJ1-5
CDR3 length: 14
clone size: many
V gene: TRBV27
D gene: -
CDR3 DNA: TGTGCCAGCAGTTTATTCTTCGGTCGACAGCCCCAGCATTTT
CDR3 protein: CASSLFFGRQPQHF

J gene: TRBJ2-1
CDR3 length: 20
clone size: -
V gene: TRBV19
D gene: TRBD2
CDR3 DNA: TGTGCCAGTAGTAGCCACGATATCCCCCTAGCGGGAAACTCCTACAATGAGCAGTTCTTC
CDR3 protein: CASSSHDIPLAGNSYNEQFF

J gene: TRBJ1-1
CDR3 length: 13
clone size: many
V gene: TRBV7-9
D gene: -
CDR3 DNA: TGTGCCAACGCCCCGGTTTTGAACACTGAAGCTTTCTTT
CDR3 protein: CANAPVLNTEAFF

J gene: TRBJ2-1
CDR3 length: 14
clone size: few
V gene: TRBV27
D gene: TRBD1
CDR3 DNA: TGTGCCAGCAGTTTGGGGACAGGGGGCGGGGAGCAGTTCTTC
CDR3 protein: CASSLGTGGGEQFF

J gene: TRBJ1-1
CDR3 length: 17
clone size: few
V gene: TRBV7-6
D gene: TRBD1
CDR3 DNA: TGTGCCAGCAGCTTGCGGACAGGGTTTATGCAGAACACTGAAGCTTTCTTT
CDR3 protein: CASSLRTGFMQNTEAFF

J gene: TRBJ1-5
CDR3 length: 14
clone size: -
V gene: TRBV27
D gene: -
CDR3 DNA: TGTGCCAGCAGTTACCCAGTAACCGATCAGCCTCAGCATTTT
CDR3 protein: CASSYPVTDQPQHF

J gene: TRBJ1-5
CDR3 length: 16
clone size: few
V gene: TRBV27
D gene: -
CDR3 DNA: TGTGCCAGCAGCCCCCTGACCGGTTATAGCAATCAGCCCCAGCATTTT
CDR3 protein: CASSPLTGYSNQPQHF

J gene: TRBJ2-7
CDR3 length: 14
clone size: -
V gene: TRBV7-9
D gene: -
CDR3 DNA: TGTGCCAGCAGCTTATTAGGGGGCGGGGACGAGCAGTACTTC
CDR3 protein: CASSLLGGGDEQYF

J gene: TRBJ2-5
CDR3 length: 13
clone size: -
V gene: TRBV12-3/TRBV12-4
D gene: -
CDR3 DNA: TGTGCCAGCAGTTCTCCGGGGAAAGAGACCCAGTACTTC
CDR3 protein: CASSSPGKETQYF

J gene: TRBJ2-3
CDR3 length: 14
clone size: few
V gene: TRBV6-2/TRBV6-3
D gene: -
CDR3 DNA: TGTGCCAGCAGTTACTCTACCCCAAGGGGTACGCAGTATTTT
CDR3 protein: CASSYSTPRGTQYF

J gene: TRBJ2-3
CDR3 length: 18
clone size: few
V gene: TRBV4-3
D gene: -
CDR3 DNA: TGCGCCAGCAGCCAAGACTCCCCCGCACCGGGACACACAGATACGCAGTATTTT
CDR3 protein: CASSQDSPAPGHTDTQYF

J gene: TRBJ2-3
CDR3 length: 15
clone size: few
V gene: TRBV9
D gene: -
CDR3 DNA: TGTGCCAGCAGCGCGTGGGGCAGGCGCACAGATACGCAGTATTTT
CDR3 protein: CASSAWGRRTDTQYF

J gene: TRBJ2-5
CDR3 length: 16
clone size: -
V gene: TRBV13
D gene: TRBD2
CDR3 DNA: TGTGCCAGCAGCTCGATAGCGGGGGCCTTCCAAGAGACCCAGTACTTC
CDR3 protein: CASSSIAGAFQETQYF

J gene: TRBJ1-2
CDR3 length: 15
clone size: many
V gene: TRBV29-1
D gene: -
CDR3 DNA: TGCAGCGTTGATCGGACGGGGCCGGGGAACTATGGCTACACCTTC
CDR3 protein: CSVDRTGPGNYGYTF

J gene: TRBJ2-1
CDR3 length: 14
clone size: many
V gene: TRBV11-2
D gene: TRBD2
CDR3 DNA: TGTGCCAGCGGAACTAGCGGGAGATACAATGAGCAGTTCTTC
CDR3 protein: CASGTSGRYNEQFF